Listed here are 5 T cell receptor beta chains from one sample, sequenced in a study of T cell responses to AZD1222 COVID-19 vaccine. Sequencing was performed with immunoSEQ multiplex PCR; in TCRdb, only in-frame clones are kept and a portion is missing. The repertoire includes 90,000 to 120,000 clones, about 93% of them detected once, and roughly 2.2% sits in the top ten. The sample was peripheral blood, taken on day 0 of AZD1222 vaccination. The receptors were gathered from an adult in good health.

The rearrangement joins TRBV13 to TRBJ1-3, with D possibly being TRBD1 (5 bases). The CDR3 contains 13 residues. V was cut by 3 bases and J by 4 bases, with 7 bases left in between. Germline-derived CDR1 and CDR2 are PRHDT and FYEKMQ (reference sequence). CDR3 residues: CASSFDRGNTIYF. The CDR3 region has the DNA TGTGCCAGCAGCTTCGACAGAGGAAACACCATATATTTT.

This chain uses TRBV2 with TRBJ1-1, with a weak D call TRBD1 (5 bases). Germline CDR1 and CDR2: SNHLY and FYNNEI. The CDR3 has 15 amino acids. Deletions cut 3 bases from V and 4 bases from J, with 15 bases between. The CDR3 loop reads CASSEGRGQGTEAFF. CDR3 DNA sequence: TGTGCCAGCAGTGAGGGCCGGGGCCAGGGCACTGAAGCTTTCTTT.

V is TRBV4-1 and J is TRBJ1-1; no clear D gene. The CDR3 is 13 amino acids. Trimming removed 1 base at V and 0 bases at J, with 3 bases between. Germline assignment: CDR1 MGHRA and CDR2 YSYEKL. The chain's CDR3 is CASSQVVNTEAFF. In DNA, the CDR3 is TGCGCCAGCAGCCAAGTGGTGAACACTGAAGCTTTCTTT.

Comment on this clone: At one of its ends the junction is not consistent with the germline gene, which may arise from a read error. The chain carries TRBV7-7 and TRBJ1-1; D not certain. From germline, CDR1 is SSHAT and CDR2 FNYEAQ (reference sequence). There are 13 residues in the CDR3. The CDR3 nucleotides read TGTGCTAGCAGCTTAATGCTGAACACTGAAGCTTTCTTT. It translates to CASSLMLNTEAFF.

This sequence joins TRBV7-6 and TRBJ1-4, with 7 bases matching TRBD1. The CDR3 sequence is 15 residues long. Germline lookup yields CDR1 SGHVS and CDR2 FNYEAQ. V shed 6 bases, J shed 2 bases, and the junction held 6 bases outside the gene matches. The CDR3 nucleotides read TGTGCCAGCAGAGAGCCGGGACAGACTAATGAAAAACTGTTTTTT. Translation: CASREPGQTNEKLFF.